The 21 T cell receptor beta chains below were found in one sample sequenced in a study of vaccination and CD4 T cells after COVID-19. Treatment meaning: approximately 9-day PBMC culture with coronavirus spike peptide pools or control peptides (ViraFEST assay). Their antigens are not known. The Oncomine TCR Beta short-read assay was applied to DNA of cultured CD4+ T cells. TCRdb recomputed calls from the PCR reads with MiXCR, one row per CDR3 protein. The data contain tens of thousands of distinct CDR3 sequences, 43% of them singletons. The sample here was CD4+ T cells from blood, cultured in vitro, taken after SARS-CoV-2 vaccination. These receptors were obtained from a human donor who had recovered from COVID-19.

The rearrangement links TRBV28 to TRBJ1-5, with 9 bases fitting TRBD1. V was pared by 2 bases and J by 5 bases, with 13 bases of the junction left unmatched. This CDR3 comprises 18 residues. Per germline, CDR1 MDHEN and CDR2 SYDVKM. The CDR3 protein is CASSLGAGTGIPDQPQHF. The CDR3 bases are TGTGCCAGCAGTTTAGGCGCCGGGACAGGGATTCCCGATCAGCCCCAGCATTTT.

The V and J genes are TRBV6-1 and TRBJ2-3; TRBD2 matches 11 bases. The germline gives CDR1 MNHNS, CDR2 SASEGT. V trimming: 5 bases; J trimming: 6 bases; junction bases outside the gene matches: 7. This CDR3 comprises 15 residues. DNA of the CDR3: TGTGCCAGCAGTAAAACTAGCGGGAGAGTGGATACGCAGTATTTT. Translating it yields CASSKTSGRVDTQYF.

This clonotype was seen more than once but under ten times. This chain joins TRBV6-1 and TRBJ2-3, with D hard to call. This CDR3 is 15 amino acids long. Germline-derived CDR1 and CDR2 are MNHNS and SASEGT. V lost 8 bases to trimming and J lost 0 bases, with 15 bases between them. CDR3 in amino acids: CASASLAASTDTQYF. DNA for the CDR3: TGTGCCAGCGCTTCACTCGCTGCTAGCACAGATACGCAGTATTTT.

This clonotype was picked up a small number of times. The V gene is TRBV6-5, the J gene TRBJ1-6; 7 bases map to TRBD1. The junction had 2 bases not matched to a gene; V was cut back by 0 bases and J by 9 bases. This CDR3 region has 14 residues. The V gene's germline CDR1 is MNHEY and CDR2 SVGAGI. This CDR3 reads CASSYSGGGSPLHF. For the CDR3, the DNA is TGTGCCAGCAGTTACTCAGGGGGCGGTTCACCCCTCCACTTT.

The chain links TRBV11-2 to TRBJ1-5; D remains unclear. V was clipped by 1 base and J by 9 bases, with 13 bases between them. The CDR3 contains 14 residues. Per germline, CDR1 SGHAT and CDR2 FQNNGV. The CDR3 region is CASSLGISAAPQHF. The CDR3 DNA reads TGTGCCAGCAGCTTAGGGATATCAGCGGCGCCCCAGCATTTT. Full variable domain (remainder filled in from reference TRBV11-2 and TRBJ1-5): EAGVAQSPRYKIIEKRQSVAFWCNPISGHATLYWYQQILGQGPKLLIQFQNNGVVDDSQLPKDRFSAERLKGVDSTLKIQPAKLEDSAVYLCASSLGISAAPQHFGDGTRLSIL.

The chain carries TRBV29-1 and TRBJ2-3; 8 bases agree with TRBD2. Germline-derived CDR1 and CDR2 are SQVTM and ANQGSEA. The CDR3 sequence is 14 residues long. V lost 4 bases and J lost 4; bases outside the gene matches: 7. The CDR3 here is CSVAPGRGPDTQYF. CDR3 sequence (DNA): TGCAGCGTTGCCCCCGGGAGGGGTCCAGATACGCAGTATTTT.

The V and J genes are TRBV7-2 and TRBJ1-2, with D maybe TRBD1 (5 bases). V was cut by 1 base and J by 5 bases, with 11 bases left in between. This CDR3 has 14 amino acids. In germline, CDR1 is SGHTA, CDR2 FQGNSA. In DNA form, the CDR3 reads TGTGCCAGCAGCTTAGAGGGGCGGGGGTATGGCTACACCTTC. Translating gives CASSLEGRGYGYTF.

The CDR3 region has the DNA TGTGCCACCAGTGGCCGGCGCGGGCCTAACTATGGCTACACCTTC. Encoded protein: CATSGRRGPNYGYTF. J is TRBJ1-2 and V is TRBV24-1; D ambiguous. Per the germline V gene, CDR1 is KGHDR and CDR2 is SFDVKD. This CDR3 contains 15 residues. V lost 5 bases, J lost 0 bases, and 12 bases lay in between.

DNA of the CDR3: TGTGCCAGCAGCATGGGACTAGCGTTAGATACGCAGTATTTT. It encodes CASSMGLALDTQYF. The rearrangement uses TRBV7-9 and TRBJ2-3, with 10 bases fitting TRBD2. J gave up 5 bases and V 5 bases, and 4 bases lay outside the gene matches. The CDR3 runs to 14 residues. Per germline, CDR1 SEHNR and CDR2 FQNEAQ (reference sequence).

V and J are TRBV6-2 or TRBV6-3 and TRBJ2-6; 8 bases are shared with TRBD1. The junction had 14 bases not matched to a gene; V was cut back by 6 bases and J by 4 bases. The CDR3 extends over 18 amino acids. Germline-derived CDR1 and CDR2 are MNHEY and SVGEGT. In DNA form, the CDR3 reads TGTGCCAGCAGCCCGCATTTTGGCAGGGGGCGAGGGGCCAACGTCCTGACTTTC. Its translation is CASSPHFGRGRGANVLTF.

The chain couples TRBV6-5 to TRBJ1-3, with D unresolved. This CDR3 comprises 16 residues. V lost 0 bases and J lost 4, with 13 bases in between. Germline CDR1 reads MNHEY; CDR2 reads SVGAGI. CDR3 region: CASSYSGSIGGNTIYF. Written as DNA, the CDR3 is TGTGCCAGCAGTTACTCGGGTAGCATCGGGGGAAACACCATATATTTT.

This clonotype was detected a few times. The chain combines TRBV27 with TRBJ2-1; D perhaps matches TRBD1 (5 bases). Looked up from germline, CDR1 is MNHEY and CDR2 is SMNVEV (reference sequence). The CDR3 loop spans 13 amino acids. V lost 8 bases to trimming and J lost 6 bases, with 14 bases between them. CDR3 sequence reads: CASGRDSLNEQFF. The CDR3 DNA reads as TGTGCCAGCGGCCGAGACAGTCTCAATGAGCAGTTCTTC.

CDR3 in DNA: TGTGCCAGCAGCTTCACGAGCTCCTACGAGCAGTACTTC. It translates to CASSFTSSYEQYF. The gene calls are TRBV11-3 and TRBJ2-7; D is undetermined. In germline, CDR1 is SGHNT, CDR2 YENEEA. The CDR3 runs 13 residues. Trimming stripped 3 bases from V and 0 bases from J, with 6 bases between.

The rearrangement uses TRBV6-2 or TRBV6-3 and TRBJ1-2; 10 bases match TRBD1. Losses at the gene ends were 8 bases for V and 4 bases for J; bases not matched to a gene: 4. The CDR3 has 13 amino acids. The germline gives CDR1 MNHEY, CDR2 SVGEGT. This chain's CDR3 is CASAWDRGYGYTF. The CDR3 nucleotides read TGTGCCAGCGCCTGGGACAGGGGCTATGGCTACACCTTC.

The chain links TRBV19 to TRBJ2-1, with D unclear. The J call is uncertain, as TRBJ2-7 better fits the DNA end. Germline assignment: CDR1 LNHDA and CDR2 SQIVND (reference sequence). This CDR3 has 14 residues. The CDR3 DNA reads TGTGCCAGTAGTATGGGGAAAGAGGTCCACGAGCAGTACTTC. Translation gives CASSMGKEVHEQYF.

V and J are TRBV7-9 and TRBJ2-3; 8 nucleotides match TRBD2. Germline loops: CDR1 SEHNR, CDR2 FQNEAQ (reference sequence). The J segment lost 0 bases and the V segment lost 5 bases, leaving 1 base of the junction unmatched. This CDR3 has 14 amino acids. In nucleotides, the CDR3 is TGTGCCAGCAGCCCTAGCGGGAGCACAGATACGCAGTATTTT. It translates to CASSPSGSTDTQYF.

The chain combines TRBV19 with TRBJ1-1; D possibly corresponds to TRBD1 (5 bases). The V and J ends lost 5 bases and 3 bases respectively, with 10 bases between them. Germline assignment: CDR1 LNHDA and CDR2 SQIVND (reference sequence). The length of the CDR3 is 13 residues. The CDR3 region is CASSVLQDTEAFF. The CDR3 nucleotides read TGTGCCAGTAGTGTACTACAGGACACTGAAGCTTTCTTT.

This chain connects TRBV27 to TRBJ2-2, with TRBD2 matching 7 bases. CDR3 length: 13 residues. J gave up 1 base and V 7 bases, and 0 bases lay outside the gene matches. In germline, CDR1 is MNHEY, CDR2 SMNVEV (reference sequence). DNA of the CDR3: TGTGCCAGCACGGGGGGGAACACCGGGGAGCTGTTTTTT. It encodes CASTGGNTGELFF.

This clonotype was found once. The chain has TRBV7-6 and TRBJ1-1; a possible D gene is TRBD1 (6 bases). Trimming removed 5 bases from V and 4 bases from J, with 11 bases in between. Per germline, CDR1 SGHVS and CDR2 FNYEAQ. The length of the CDR3 is 13 residues. The DNA of the CDR3 is TGTGCCAGCAGCCAAGGGGGGGGCACTGAAGCTTTCTTT. This encodes CASSQGGGTEAFF. Based on the CDR3 plus reference TRBV7-6 and TRBJ1-1, the full variable domain is GAGVSQSPRYKVTKRGQDVALRCDPISGHVSLYWYRQALGQGPEFLTYFNYEAQQDKSGLPNDRFSAERPEGSISTLTIQRTEQRDSAMYRCASSQGGGTEAFFGQGTRLTVV.

The chain carries TRBV7-9 and TRBJ2-7; tentative D call: TRBD1 (6 bases). V lost 4 bases and J 6 bases, leaving 22 bases between the germline ends. This CDR3 is built from 16 residues. Germline V gene data show CDR1 as SEHNR and CDR2 as FQNEAQ (reference sequence). The chain's CDR3 is CASSSRGSKSYSEQYF. The CDR3, as DNA: TGTGCCAGCAGCTCAAGGGGGTCTAAGTCCTATTCCGAGCAGTACTTC.

V and J are TRBV4-2 and TRBJ2-2; 9 bases fit TRBD2. In germline, CDR1 is LGHNA, CDR2 YNFKEQ. V lost 5 bases, J lost 7 bases, and 8 bases stayed unmatched. The CDR3 has 15 amino acids. The CDR3 nucleotides read TGTGCCAGCAGCGTTGCGGGGGGGCCCGTCGGGGAGCTGTTTTTT. Amino acids: CASSVAGGPVGELFF.